The rows below give T cell receptor beta chains drawn from one sample of a study of OX40 agonist ivuxolimab in advanced cancers. Assay: immunoSEQ multiplex PCR; the TCRdb copy retains only in-frame clones and omits some. Among tens of thousands of clones listed, roughly 90% were seen once. This sample comprised CD4+ or CD8+ T cells sorted from blood, obtained in a trial of the OX40 agonist ivuxolimab. All receptors come from an adult with an advanced solid tumor such as melanoma, head and neck, liver or kidney cancer. Both conserved end residues are trimmed from each CDR3. Each record gives: V gene, CDR3 protein.

TRBV7-9 ASSSGQSSYEQY
TRBV2 ASSAEQETQY
TRBV27 ASSPKGQIAGEYNEQF
TRBV6-6 ASIQVSNQPQH
TRBV2 ASSVTGMDGYT
TRBV19 ASSSIAGGGHNEQF
TRBV7-9 ASSFSGDEKLF
TRBV7-2 ASSLVTQNYEQY
TRBV27 ASSFRTGEGYT
TRBV28 ASSLALNEQY
TRBV20-1 SANHQGEQY
TRBV4-1 ASSQINQPQH
TRBV28 ASDPGQGAYEQY
TRBV6-5 ASSPGVLGGGTQY
TRBV5-4 ASSLPGVGTGELF
TRBV7-2 ASSHGVSGDGYT
TRBV5-1 ASSWEDVAKNIQY
TRBV4-1 ASSQDSRRQVGAWPQY
TRBV14 ASSPLDLLITPSRLSEQY
TRBV28 ASRQPVVLRGPEAF
TRBV20-1 SASLDTQY
TRBV6-6 ASSYSGTSGGEQF
TRBV28 ASSNDRAGQPQH
TRBV5-4 ASSRGGALVEQF
TRBV18 ASSPPGRPAYEQY
TRBV29-1 SVEGAFKETQY
TRBV19 ASSVQGANEKLF
TRBV19 ASSPRGSAAQETQY
TRBV7-9 ASSLGGSDIQY
TRBV4-1 ASRRSREKLF
TRBV28 ASSLSGGRLGETQY
TRBV18 ASSAGTGNYGYT
TRBV30 AWSEGSANEKLF
TRBV5-1 ASSLGTGEKGYT
TRBV7-9 ASSPPGPTEAF
TRBV5-4 ASSLGGQGGGEQY
TRBV5-1 ASSSLTSGANVLT
TRBV6-5 ASSYRGTATDTQY
TRBV4-1 ASSHQQGGGYT
TRBV11-3 ASSLDGSYNEQF
TRBV6-5 ASRGTVRTDTQY
TRBV5-4 ASSLGVAEAF
TRBV19 ASGSRLAGGEQY
TRBV30 ALTRAGGVGTEAF
TRBV10-1 ASSESKGRTGNEQF
TRBV7-2 ASSLTSGVSYEQY
TRBV29-1 SVVAVLDEQF
TRBV10-2 ASSEAGGTDTQY
TRBV6-4 ASSDSGLAGTGELF
TRBV27 ASSSLAGGNNEQY